These 23 T cell receptor beta chains were sequenced from one sample in a study of T cells in Graves' hyperthyroidism and ophthalmopathy. RNA transcripts were the template for amplifying TCR beta CDR3 regions. A first-round RT-PCR of the TCR CDR3 used the HTBI primer set. MiXCR, run by TCRdb on the multiplex PCR reads, gives a single entry per CDR3 protein. Of more than 300,000 distinct CDR3 sequences listed, about 12% are singletons. Sequencing used blood. The receptors here all came from a woman between 18 and 29 years old with Graves' hyperthyroidism.

This clonotype was recorded a few times. The chain uses TRBV25-1 and TRBJ1-1; a possible D gene is TRBD1 (5 bases). V was shortened by 4 bases and J by 8 bases, with 14 bases between the two germline ends. The germline V gene encodes CDR1 MGHDK and CDR2 SYGVNS. The CDR3 totals 13 residues. The CDR3 loop is CASSGQLQEEAFF. CDR3 nucleotide sequence: TGTGCCAGCAGTGGACAACTACAGGAGGAAGCTTTCTTT.

This clonotype has a count of ten or more. This chain uses TRBV6-2 or TRBV6-3 with TRBJ1-1; the D is unclear. Germline-derived CDR1 and CDR2 are MNHEY and SVGEGT. There are 14 residues in the CDR3. The V and J ends lost 6 bases and 5 bases respectively, with 16 bases between them. The CDR3 here is CASSSTQGRTEAFF. Here the CDR3 DNA reads TGTGCCAGCAGCTCCACCCAAGGTCGGACTGAAGCTTTCTTT.

This clonotype has a count of ten or more. The chain recombines TRBV7-9 with TRBJ2-1, with 10 nucleotides matching TRBD2. Germline CDR1 is SEHNR and CDR2 is FQNEAQ (reference sequence). This CDR3 has 18 amino acids. Unmatched junction bases numbered 10, after V lost 5 bases and J lost 0 bases. CDR3 in amino acids: CASSNPGTSGVSYNEQFF. In nucleotides, the CDR3 is TGTGCCAGCAGCAACCCGGGCACTAGCGGGGTCTCCTACAATGAGCAGTTCTTC.

This clonotype showed up just a few times. The chain couples TRBV5-1 to TRBJ2-5; TRBD2 agrees at 9 bases. This CDR3 is 15 amino acids long. Germline CDR1 reads SGHRS; CDR2 reads YFSETQ. Trimming at V came to 4 bases and at J to 0 bases, leaving 4 bases not matched to a gene. The CDR3 region is CASSGAGGYQETQYF. The CDR3 bases are TGCGCCAGCAGCGGAGCGGGGGGATACCAAGAGACCCAGTACTTC.

This clonotype has a count of ten or more. The genes are TRBV7-2 and TRBJ2-1; 8 bases agree with TRBD2. The junction had 6 bases not matched to a gene; V was cut back by 5 bases and J by 0 bases. The germline gives CDR1 SGHTA, CDR2 FQGNSA. CDR3 length: 16 amino acids. DNA of the CDR3: TGTGCCAGCAGCCTCGCTAGCGGGTACTCCTACAATGAGCAGTTCTTC. It yields the protein CASSLASGYSYNEQFF.

This clonotype occurred many times. The J gene is TRBJ1-2, the V gene TRBV4-3; no reliable D call. The ends were cut back, 1 base at V and 4 bases at J, with 10 bases in the middle. CDR1 is LGHNA and CDR2 is YSLEER in the germline V gene. This CDR3 is built from 14 residues. The CDR3 spells CASSQAWEPYGYTF. The DNA of the CDR3 is TGCGCCAGCAGCCAAGCGTGGGAACCCTATGGCTACACCTTC.

In regard to this clonotype: At one end, the junction sequence differs from germline, possibly due to a read error. This chain joins TRBV18 and TRBJ1-2, with D unclear. Germline V gene lookup returns CDR1 KGHSH and CDR2 LQKENI. The CDR3 is 14 amino acids. Here the CDR3 DNA reads TGTGCCAGCTCCCCGCGGCCAACTAACTATGGCTGCACCTTC. Its protein is CASSPRPTNYGCTF.

This clonotype showed up just a few times. The J gene is TRBJ1-6, the V gene TRBV6-2 or TRBV6-3; the D gene is possibly TRBD1 (6 bases). V lost 3 bases and J 6 bases, leaving 12 bases between the germline ends. Germline values: CDR1 MNHEY, CDR2 SVGEGT. This CDR3 is 15 amino acids long. CDR3 nucleotides: TGTGCCAGCAGTTATATCAGGACAGCTAATTCACCCCTCCACTTT. As protein: CASSYIRTANSPLHF.

The J gene is TRBJ1-2, the V gene TRBV6-5, with D unresolved. Germline V gene lookup returns CDR1 MNHEY and CDR2 SVGAGI. The CDR3 loop spans 14 amino acids. V gave up 4 bases and J gave up 2 bases, with 11 bases separating them. The CDR3 bases are TGTGCCAGCAGTTGCTCGTTGCAGAACTATGGCTACACCTTC. This translates into CASSCSLQNYGYTF.

The chain has TRBV11-3 and TRBJ2-1; D may be TRBD2 (5 bases). Germline V gene sequence: CDR1 SGHNT, CDR2 YENEEA. The CDR3 runs 16 residues. Trimming took off 1 base at V and 0 bases at J, with 10 bases between the two ends. CDR3 nucleotides: TGTGCCAGCAGCTTAGGTCGGGATTCCTCCTACAATGAGCAGTTCTTC. This encodes CASSLGRDSSYNEQFF.

This rearrangement joins TRBV5-6 to TRBJ2-1; D possibly uses TRBD1 or TRBD2 (5 bases each). This CDR3 has 17 amino acids. Trimming took off 2 bases at V and 0 bases at J, with 15 bases between the two ends. Germline values: CDR1 SGHDT, CDR2 YYEEEE. CDR3 in amino acids: CASSLWWGTSSYNEQFF. CDR3 nucleotide sequence: TGTGCCAGCAGCTTATGGTGGGGCACTAGCTCCTACAATGAGCAGTTCTTC.

V gene TRBV7-8 combines with J gene TRBJ1-6; 7 nucleotides align to TRBD1. V trimming: 2 bases; J trimming: 7 bases; junction bases outside the gene matches: 5. CDR1 and CDR2 (germline): SGHVS, FQNEAQ. The CDR3 sequence is 15 residues long. CDR3 nucleotide sequence: TGTGCCAGCAGCTTATATACAGGGGTAAATTCACCCCTCCACTTT. Translation: CASSLYTGVNSPLHF.

This clonotype occurred many times. The chain employs TRBV20-1 and TRBJ2-7, with TRBD2 identical over 10 bases. The CDR3 spans 13 residues. The ends lost 6 bases at V and 4 bases at J; junction bases unmatched: 6. In germline, CDR1 is DFQATT, CDR2 SNEGSKA (reference sequence). CDR3 amino acids: CSARTSGYYEQYF. The CDR3 coding sequence is TGCAGTGCCCGGACTAGCGGCTATTACGAGCAGTACTTC.

Written as DNA, the CDR3 is TGTGCCAGCAGCTCCACGCAAGGACCAATTTACGAGCAGTACTTC. It translates to CASSSTQGPIYEQYF. The chain recombines TRBV7-2 with TRBJ2-7; D is undetermined. V gave up 4 bases and J gave up 4 bases, with 17 bases separating them. Germline V gene lookup returns CDR1 SGHTA and CDR2 FQGNSA. The CDR3 length is 15 residues.

There are a few counts of this clonotype. A much more abundant neighbour one base away suggests this may be a read error. The chain carries TRBV7-9 and TRBJ1-5, with D uncertain. CDR1 is SEHNR, CDR2 FQNEAQ, per germline (reference sequence). There are 14 residues in the CDR3. Here the CDR3 DNA reads TGTACCAGCAGCTTAGCGTCGAGCAATCAGCCCCAGCATTTT. It specifies CTSSLASSNQPQHF.

The chain joins TRBV5-1 to TRBJ1-1, with D possibly TRBD1 on 6 matching bases. Trimming removed 4 bases at V and 4 bases at J, with 14 bases between. Germline lookup yields CDR1 SGHRS and CDR2 YFSETQ. This CDR3 has 14 residues. CDR3 sequence (DNA): TGCGCCAGCAGCCCTACTGACAGGTCCACTGAAGCTTTCTTT. Translation: CASSPTDRSTEAFF.

This clonotype was detected only a few times. Here the CDR3 reads CASSREILAVSYNEQFF. CDR3 sequence (DNA): TGTGCCAGCAGTCGGGAGATACTAGCGGTCTCCTACAATGAGCAGTTCTTC. The rearrangement joins TRBV6-1 to TRBJ2-1; 8 bases agree with TRBD2. The V and J ends lost 5 bases and 0 bases, in that order; junction bases with no gene match: 9. CDR3 size: 17 residues. The V gene's germline CDR1 is MNHNS and CDR2 SASEGT.

Concerning this clonotype: A read error may account for a junction end that differs from germline. The V gene is TRBV6-5, the J gene TRBJ1-1; perhaps TRBD1 as D (5 bases). Germline values: CDR1 MNHEY, CDR2 SVGAGI. This CDR3 comprises 16 residues. The DNA of the CDR3 is TGTGCCATCAGTTACCCCCCCAGGGCCATGAACACTGAAGCTTTCTTT. This encodes CAISYPPRAMNTEAFF.

This clonotype has ten or more counts. V is TRBV20-1 and J is TRBJ2-3; D remains unclear. The length of the CDR3 is 14 residues. The V gene lost 4 bases and the J gene lost 7 bases, with 18 bases spanning the gap. CDR1 and CDR2 (germline): DFQATT, SNEGSKA (reference sequence). The CDR3 protein is CSATSDPAFYTQYF. Written as DNA, the CDR3 is TGCAGTGCTACCTCCGACCCCGCGTTTTATACGCAGTATTTT.

This clonotype has ten or more counts. CDR3 coding DNA: TGTGCCAGCACCCGCGCGGATGACAATGAGCAGTTCTTC. Protein sequence: CASTRADDNEQFF. This sequence joins TRBV6-5 and TRBJ2-1, with D hard to call. Germline V gene data show CDR1 as MNHEY and CDR2 as SVGAGI. Trimming took off 7 bases at V and 5 bases at J, with 12 bases between the two ends. The CDR3 extends over 13 amino acids.

This chain joins TRBV15 and TRBJ1-6; D is unclear. CDR1 is LNHNV and CDR2 is YYDKDF in the germline V gene (reference sequence). The CDR3 covers 15 residues. V lost 0 bases to trimming and J lost 6 bases, with 9 bases between them. In DNA form, the CDR3 reads TGTGCCACCAGCAGAGAGGTTTTGGTTAATTCACCCCTCCACTTT. Residues: CATSREVLVNSPLHF.

A word on this clonotype: A much larger clone lies one base from this, so it may be a read error. The V and J genes are TRBV5-1 and TRBJ2-3; D may be TRBD1 (5 bases). The V end was cut by 0 bases, the J end by 6 bases, with 11 bases between. The CDR3 is 14 amino acids. Germline assignment: CDR1 SGHRS and CDR2 YFSETQ. This CDR3 is CASSLEGMADTQYF. The DNA for the CDR3 is TGCGCCAGCAGCTTGGAGGGGATGGCGGATACGCAGTATTTT. The complete variable domain, with remaining parts taken from reference TRBV5-1 and TRBJ2-3, reads KAGVTQTPRYLIKTRGQQVTLSCSPISGHRSVSWYQQTPGQGLQFLFEYFSETQRNKGNFPGRFSGRQFSNSRSEMNVSTLELGDSALYLCASSLEGMADTQYFGPGTRLTVL.

This clonotype was found once. This chain joins TRBV5-1 and TRBJ2-7, with D unresolved. Between the trimmed V and J ends, which lost 5 bases and 4 bases, there was a span of 13 bases. CDR1 and CDR2 (germline): SGHRS, YFSETQ. The CDR3 spans 13 residues. CDR3 bases: TGCGCCAGCAGTGTCGGGTGTGCGTACGAGCAGTACTTC. It yields the protein CASSVGCAYEQYF.